This TCR beta chain was profiled in a study of T cell responses to AZD1222 COVID-19 vaccine. Study at large: Pooled samples include second doses given at about 4 or 12 weeks. The study, taken as a whole, reports: Donors, mostly white British, included more females; clonal diversity was possibly underestimated. Increases in Spike-specific TCR breadth and depth were seen after two AZD1222 doses. At study baseline, merely five or six AZD1222 recipients were seropositive.

A word on this clone: What it recognizes is unknown.

With 5 bases removed from V and 4 bases from J, the gap between germline ends came to 13 bases. This CDR3 comprises 14 residues. Germline V gene sequence: CDR1 LGHDT, CDR2 YNNKEL (reference sequence). Produced via immunoSEQ multiplex PCR; TCRdb's table is partial and in-frame only. The sample shows approximately 150,000 clones, roughly 89% of them seen only once. This receptor was obtained from an adult in good health. Material: peripheral blood, obtained on day 0 of AZD1222 vaccination. The chain is built from TRBV3-1 (or the pseudogene TRBV3-2) and TRBJ2-3; D tentatively fits TRBD1 or TRBD2 (6 bases each). The CDR3 loop reads CASSSQGGPDTQYF. The CDR3 DNA is TGTGCCAGCAGCTCCCAAGGGGGGCCAGATACGCAGTATTTT.